These 15 T cell receptor beta chains were all obtained from the same sample, sequenced in a study of blood T cell repertoires in COVID-19. Assay: immunoSEQ multiplex PCR; the TCRdb copy retains only in-frame clones and omits some. The sample has approximately 220,000 clones; about nine tenths are singletons. The sequenced material came from peripheral blood. The receptors here all came from a man aged 50-59 years with acute or convalescent COVID-19.

The gene calls are TRBV27 and TRBJ1-3; 7 positions agree with TRBD1. Germline V gene data show CDR1 as MNHEY and CDR2 as SMNVEV (reference sequence). Trimming removed 4 bases from V and 5 bases from J; junction bases left unmatched: 2. The CDR3 runs to 13 residues. The CDR3 sequence is CASSSGQRNTIYF. CDR3 sequence (DNA): TGTGCCAGCAGTTCGGGACAGAGAAACACCATATATTTT.

This chain uses TRBV4-1 with TRBJ1-6; D gene ambiguous. Trimming left V 0 bases short and J 0 bases short, with 12 bases between. Per the germline V gene, CDR1 is MGHRA and CDR2 is YSYEKL. The CDR3 contains 18 residues. The CDR3 region is CASSQESPVSSYNSPLHF. CDR3 nucleotides: TGCGCCAGCAGCCAAGAAAGTCCGGTGAGCTCCTATAATTCACCCCTCCACTTT.

The chain couples TRBV7-2 to TRBJ2-1, with D possibly TRBD1 on 6 matching bases. Trimming took 2 bases from V and 1 from J, leaving 12 bases between them. This CDR3 spans 16 amino acids. CDR1 and CDR2 from the germline V gene are SGHTA and FQGNSA. The CDR3 nucleotides read TGTGCCAGCAGCTTAAGTGGGGGCAGTTCCTACAATGAGCAGTTCTTC. Translating gives CASSLSGGSSYNEQFF.

This chain joins TRBV6-4 and TRBJ1-1, with TRBD1 matching over 8 bases. The CDR3 runs to 14 residues. With 7 bases clipped from V and 7 bases from J, the junction kept 11 bases outside the gene matches. The V gene's germline CDR1 is MRHNA and CDR2 SNTAGT. DNA of the CDR3: TGTGCCAGCAAAATAACGACAGGGGCATTTGAAGCTTTCTTT. Its translation is CASKITTGAFEAFF.

The chain links TRBV5-1 to TRBJ2-1; D is unresolved. The V end lost 0 bases, the J end lost 5 bases, and 6 bases lay between the germline ends. Germline loops: CDR1 SGHRS, CDR2 YFSETQ. This CDR3 comprises 13 residues. As DNA, the CDR3 is TGCGCCAGCAGCTTGGTGGCCGACAATGAGCAGTTCTTC. Protein product: CASSLVADNEQFF. The full variable domain, its missing parts supplied by reference TRBV5-1 and TRBJ2-1, is KAGVTQTPRYLIKTRGQQVTLSCSPISGHRSVSWYQQTPGQGLQFLFEYFSETQRNKGNFPGRFSGRQFSNSRSEMNVSTLELGDSALYLCASSLVADNEQFFGPGTRLTVL.

The chain's CDR3 is CASSLVPGGNTIYF. As DNA, the CDR3 is TGCGCCAGCAGCTTAGTGCCAGGAGGAAACACCATATATTTT. The genes are TRBV5-1 and TRBJ1-3; the D is unclear. Trimming removed 2 bases from V and 4 bases from J, with 10 bases in between. The CDR3 has 14 amino acids. Germline CDR1 and CDR2: SGHRS and YFSETQ.

The J gene is TRBJ2-6, the V gene TRBV19, with D possibly matching TRBD2 (6 bases). V lost 5 bases and J lost 3, with 8 bases in between. Germline assignment: CDR1 LNHDA and CDR2 SQIVND (reference sequence). The CDR3 has 14 residues. The CDR3 nucleotides read TGTGCCAGTAGTGGGAGGTATGGGGCCAACGTCCTGACTTTC. The encoded protein is CASSGRYGANVLTF.

The chain couples TRBV5-1 to TRBJ2-2; TRBD1 is a possible D gene (6 bases). This CDR3 is 14 amino acids long. CDR1 is SGHRS, CDR2 YFSETQ, per germline. The V end lost 6 bases, the J end lost 2 bases, and 11 bases lay between the germline ends. CDR3 DNA sequence: TGCGCCAGCACCCGGGACATTAACACCGGGGAGCTGTTTTTT. Amino acids: CASTRDINTGELFF.

This chain uses TRBV3-1 (or the pseudogene TRBV3-2) with TRBJ1-1; TRBD1 matches at 7 bases. J was trimmed by 7 bases and V by 1 base; bases with no gene match: 3. Germline CDR1 LGHDT, CDR2 YNNKEL (reference sequence). The CDR3 contains 13 residues. CDR3 nucleotides: TGTGCCAGCAGCCAAGCAAGGGACAGTGAAGCTTTCTTT. It codes for CASSQARDSEAFF.

The J gene is TRBJ1-5, the V gene TRBV27; 8 positions agree with TRBD1. This CDR3 is built from 15 residues. CDR1 is MNHEY and CDR2 is SMNVEV in the germline V gene (reference sequence). With 5 bases clipped from V and 6 bases from J, the junction kept 9 bases outside the gene matches. The CDR3 sequence is CASSRTGGIGQPQHF. The CDR3 coding sequence is TGTGCCAGCAGTAGAACAGGGGGGATTGGTCAGCCCCAGCATTTT.

The chain employs TRBV5-1 and TRBJ2-7, with 8 bases matching TRBD1. The CDR3 sequence is 14 residues long. The trim removed 0 bases at V and 5 bases at J, leaving 4 bases unmatched. From germline, CDR1 is SGHRS and CDR2 YFSETQ. CDR3 in DNA: TGCGCCAGCAGCTTGGGGACAGGGTATAACGAGCAGTACTTC. It encodes CASSLGTGYNEQYF.

V usage is TRBV4-1 and J usage is TRBJ1-2; no clear D. The germline V gene encodes CDR1 MGHRA and CDR2 YSYEKL. V gave up 2 bases and J gave up 2 bases, with 6 bases separating them. The CDR3 loop spans 13 amino acids. The CDR3, as DNA: TGCGCCAGCAGCCAAAACGGGAACTATGGCTACACCTTC. Its protein product is CASSQNGNYGYTF.

CDR3 DNA: TGCGCCAGCAGCCGTGGACAGGGTGAGACCTATGGCTACACCTTC. As protein: CASSRGQGETYGYTF. This chain links TRBV5-1 with TRBJ1-2, with TRBD1 identical over 8 bases. The CDR3 has 15 amino acids. In germline, CDR1 is SGHRS, CDR2 YFSETQ. The V segment lost 4 bases and the J segment 4 bases; nucleotides outside the gene matches: 9.

The gene calls are TRBV6-5 and TRBJ1-6; a possible D gene is TRBD1 (6 bases). Germline V lookup: CDR1 MNHEY, CDR2 SVGAGI. The CDR3 spans 16 residues. V gave up 0 bases and J gave up 6 bases, with 12 bases separating them. For the CDR3, the DNA is TGTGCCAGCAGTTACTCTGGCAGGGGAGTTAATTCACCCCTCCACTTT. This encodes CASSYSGRGVNSPLHF.

V gene TRBV19 combines with J gene TRBJ2-1; TRBD2 matches at 10 bases. V lost 3 bases, J lost 6 bases, and 8 bases stayed unmatched. The CDR3 runs to 16 residues. In germline, CDR1 is LNHDA, CDR2 SQIVND (reference sequence). The CDR3 here is CASSIRTSGVSNEQFF. In DNA form, the CDR3 reads TGTGCCAGTAGTATCCGAACTAGCGGGGTATCCAATGAGCAGTTCTTC.